The next 19 T cell receptor beta chains were all read from a single sample in a study of T cell changes during pregnancy in multiple sclerosis. Libraries were prepared by immunoSEQ multiplex PCR; TCRdb keeps only in-frame clonotypes and omits some of them. The sample lists 50,000 to 60,000 clones, over 80% occurring once. The sample was CD4+ T cells from peripheral blood mononuclear cells, taken in the first trimester of pregnancy. These receptors came from a female donor with multiple sclerosis, enrolled in a pregnancy study.

The sample holds one count of this clone. The V and J genes are TRBV28 and TRBJ2-4; D is uncertain. Germline V gene lookup returns CDR1 MDHEN and CDR2 SYDVKM. Trimming pared 3 bases from V and 0 bases from J, leaving 9 bases between. The CDR3 sequence is 15 residues long. The CDR3 protein is CASSFHERAKNIQYF. The CDR3 coding sequence is TGTGCCAGCAGTTTCCATGAGCGAGCCAAAAACATTCAGTACTTC.

The chain recombines TRBV7-3 with TRBJ2-1; 9 bases are shared with TRBD2. CDR1 SGHTA and CDR2 FQGTGA come from the germline V gene. V dropped 5 bases and J dropped 5; count of bases not matched to a gene: 16. CDR3 length: 18 amino acids. The CDR3 is CASSPHTPGLAGHNEQFF. Written as DNA, the CDR3 is TGTGCCAGCAGCCCCCATACCCCCGGGCTAGCGGGACACAATGAGCAGTTCTTC.

In DNA, the CDR3 is TGTGCCAGCAGCCATCGGTTCGGACAGGGGGAAATGAACACTGAAGCTTTCTTT. Residues: CASSHRFGQGEMNTEAFF. The rearrangement links TRBV21-1 to TRBJ1-1; the DNA was not used to check the table's D call, TRBD1. TRBV21-1 is marked as a pseudogene. CDR3 length equals 18 residues.

The rearrangement links TRBV30 to TRBJ1-5; D is possibly TRBD1 (5 bases). Deletions cut 1 base from V and 6 bases from J, with 13 bases between. The germline CDR1 and CDR2 sequences are GTSNPN and SVGIG (reference sequence). CDR3 length equals 14 residues. The CDR3 loop is CAWSAPGWTQPQHF. CDR3 bases: TGTGCCTGGAGTGCGCCAGGGTGGACTCAGCCCCAGCATTTT.

The rearrangement uses TRBV6-1 and TRBJ1-3, with a weak D call TRBD1 (5 bases). The CDR3 consists of 18 residues. Germline CDR1 reads MNHNS; CDR2 reads SASEGT. Trimming removed 1 base from V and 0 bases from J, with 16 bases in between. Here the CDR3 reads CASSEVNWGVRSGNTIYF. The CDR3 DNA is TGTGCCAGCAGTGAAGTGAACTGGGGCGTGCGCTCTGGAAACACCATATATTTT.

The rearrangement joins TRBV4-1 to TRBJ2-2; 7 bases align to TRBD1. The CDR3 has 16 residues. V shed 3 bases, J shed 0 bases, and the junction held 4 bases outside the gene matches. Germline-derived CDR1 and CDR2 are MGHRA and YSYEKL. For the CDR3, the DNA is TGCGCCAGCAGCCAGAAGGGGACAGCGAACACCGGGGAGCTGTTTTTT. Translation gives CASSQKGTANTGELFF.

The chain uses TRBV28 and TRBJ1-2; no reliable D call. The CDR3 is made up of 12 amino acids. CDR1 and CDR2 from the germline V gene are MDHEN and SYDVKM. With 8 bases removed from V and 8 bases from J, the gap between germline ends came to 15 bases. The CDR3 protein is CASGGSRRGYTF. The CDR3 DNA sequence: TGTGCCAGCGGTGGGAGTCGTCGGGGCTACACCTTC.

The rearrangement uses TRBV7-2 and TRBJ2-5; D possibly corresponds to TRBD2 (6 bases). Germline V CDR1 and CDR2: SGHTA, FQGNSA. With 6 bases removed from V and 7 bases from J, the gap between germline ends came to 18 bases. This CDR3 region has 14 residues. CDR3 sequence reads: CASRTGTGVGTQYF. The CDR3 bases are TGTGCCAGCAGAACCGGGACTGGCGTTGGGACCCAGTACTTC.

The chain employs TRBV4-3 and TRBJ2-1; D perhaps matches TRBD1 (7 bases). This CDR3 spans 18 amino acids. Trimming took off 1 base at V and 8 bases at J, with 24 bases between the two ends. CDR1 LGHNA and CDR2 YSLEER come from the germline V gene. The CDR3: CASSQVFGSGGRVDEQFF. DNA for the CDR3: TGCGCCAGCAGCCAAGTGTTTGGATCAGGGGGGCGGGTGGATGAGCAGTTCTTC.

V gene TRBV6-5 combines with J gene TRBJ1-6; D unresolved. The V end lost 6 bases, the J end lost 3 bases, and 12 bases lay between the germline ends. Germline V gene data show CDR1 as MNHEY and CDR2 as SVGAGI. The CDR3 loop spans 15 amino acids. The CDR3 coding sequence is TGTGCCAGCAGGATGGACGGGAGCTATAATTCACCCCTCCACTTT. This encodes CASRMDGSYNSPLHF.

This clone turned up a few times. CDR3 region: CASSLSIGGFYEQYF. The CDR3, as DNA: TGTGCCAGCAGTTTATCGATAGGGGGCTTCTACGAGCAGTACTTC. This chain connects TRBV27 to TRBJ2-7; TRBD1 aligns across 7 bases. The CDR3 spans 15 residues. Germline V gene data show CDR1 as MNHEY and CDR2 as SMNVEV (reference sequence). With V trimmed by 0 bases and J by 3 bases, 5 bases remained unmatched.

The rearrangement joins TRBV15 to TRBJ1-2; tentative D call: TRBD1 (6 bases). Germline V CDR1 and CDR2: LNHNV, YYDKDF (reference sequence). The CDR3 extends over 14 amino acids. V was clipped by 0 bases and J by 4 bases, with 9 bases between them. The CDR3 region is CATSRDSGAYGYTF. CDR3 DNA sequence: TGTGCCACCAGCAGAGACTCAGGGGCCTATGGCTACACCTTC.

The chain employs TRBV7-9 and TRBJ1-2; TRBD1 matches 9 bases. The CDR3 is 17 amino acids. From germline, CDR1 is SEHNR and CDR2 FQNEAQ (reference sequence). The V and J ends lost 4 bases and 4 bases, in that order; junction bases with no gene match: 13. The CDR3 loop reads CASSSGQGPLLFYGYTF. The DNA for the CDR3 is TGTGCCAGCAGCTCGGGACAGGGACCCCTCCTATTCTATGGCTACACCTTC.

This chain joins TRBV6-1 and TRBJ1-5; 9 bases map to TRBD1. Losses at the gene ends were 8 bases for V and 5 bases for J; bases not matched to a gene: 4. The CDR3 length is 13 residues. Per germline, CDR1 MNHNS and CDR2 SASEGT. CDR3 loop: CASARQGDQPQHF. In DNA form, the CDR3 reads TGTGCCAGCGCTAGACAGGGGGATCAGCCCCAGCATTTT.

This chain links TRBV27 with TRBJ1-5, with 9 bases aligning to TRBD1. The germline V gene encodes CDR1 MNHEY and CDR2 SMNVEV (reference sequence). The CDR3 length is 18 residues. The V segment lost 3 bases and the J segment 3 bases; nucleotides outside the gene matches: 12. Here the CDR3 reads CASSLFSDRGRPNQPQHF. The CDR3 DNA reads TGTGCCAGCAGTTTGTTTTCGGACAGGGGACGCCCCAATCAGCCCCAGCATTTT.

V gene TRBV7-8 combines with J gene TRBJ2-7; D is undetermined. CDR1 and CDR2 from the germline V gene are SGHVS and FQNEAQ. V shed 1 base and J shed 0 bases, with 10 bases lying between them. CDR3 length: 15 amino acids. The CDR3 spells CASSLVRYGSYEQYF. The CDR3 DNA sequence: TGTGCCAGCAGCTTAGTTCGGTACGGCTCCTACGAGCAGTACTTC.

The V call is TRBV30, the J call TRBJ2-2, with TRBD1 matching over 9 bases. The length of the CDR3 is 14 residues. Per germline, CDR1 GTSNPN and CDR2 SVGIG (reference sequence). Trimming took 1 base from V and 9 from J; bases not matched to a gene: 6. CDR3 amino acids: CAWSAGTGLRELFF. As DNA, the CDR3 is TGTGCCTGGAGTGCCGGGACAGGGCTCAGGGAGCTGTTTTTT.

This rearrangement joins TRBV5-1 to TRBJ2-1; TRBD2 matches at 7 bases. Germline lookup yields CDR1 SGHRS and CDR2 YFSETQ. J gave up 4 bases and V 8 bases, and 15 bases lay outside the gene matches. The CDR3 runs to 16 residues. In nucleotides, the CDR3 is TGCGCCAGTACTTTCTGGGGGGGGGTGTCATACAATGAGCAGTTCTTC. Its protein is CASTFWGGVSYNEQFF.

The chain employs TRBV4-1 and TRBJ1-1, with a possible D match to TRBD1 (6 bases). The CDR3 totals 15 residues. The germline V and J ends were trimmed by 3 bases and 2 bases, with 13 bases remaining between them. CDR1 is MGHRA and CDR2 is YSYEKL in the germline V gene. CDR3 region: CASSQLQGFNTEAFF. The CDR3 bases are TGCGCCAGCAGCCAGTTACAGGGTTTTAACACTGAAGCTTTCTTT.